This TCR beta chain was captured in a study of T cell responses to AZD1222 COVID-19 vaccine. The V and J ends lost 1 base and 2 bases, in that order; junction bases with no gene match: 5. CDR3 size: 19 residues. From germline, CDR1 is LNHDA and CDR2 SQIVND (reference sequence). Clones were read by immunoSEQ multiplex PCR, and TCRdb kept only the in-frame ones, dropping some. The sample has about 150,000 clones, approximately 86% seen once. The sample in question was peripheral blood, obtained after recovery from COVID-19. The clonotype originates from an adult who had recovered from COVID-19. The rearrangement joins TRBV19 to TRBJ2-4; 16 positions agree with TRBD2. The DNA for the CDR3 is TGTGCCAGTAGTATAGGGCAGGGACTAGCGGGGGGGCCCAAAAACATTCAGTACTTC. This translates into CASSIGQGLAGGPKNIQYF. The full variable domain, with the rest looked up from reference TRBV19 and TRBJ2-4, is DGGITQSPKYLFRKEGQNVTLSCEQNLNHDAMYWYRQDPGQGLRLIYYSQIVNDFQKGDIAEGYSVSREKKESFPLTVTSAQKNPTAFYLCASSIGQGLAGGPKNIQYFGAGTRLSVL.